What follows is one T cell receptor beta chain and its context. This sample is part of a study of T cells after yellow fever vaccination. Via MiXCR, TCRdb re-called the 5' RACE reads, giving one row per CDR3 protein. The sample holds roughly 260,000 distinct CDR3 sequences, 10% to 15% seen once. The sample here was CD4+ T cells sorted from PBMCs, taken 45 days after the yellow fever booster vaccination. The origin of this receptor is a man younger than 40 who received the YFV17D yellow fever vaccine.

Here the CDR3 reads CASSSGHHQETQYF. The CDR3 coding sequence is TGTGCCAGCAGCTCAGGACACCACCAAGAGACCCAGTACTTC. V and J are TRBV7-8 and TRBJ2-5; perhaps TRBD1 as D (5 bases). The CDR3 length is 14 residues. V was shortened by 4 bases and J by 0 bases, with 9 bases between the two germline ends. Germline loops: CDR1 SGHVS, CDR2 FQNEAQ. The entire variable domain, with the rest obtained from reference TRBV7-8 and TRBJ2-5, is as follows: GAGVSQSPRYKVAKRGQDVALRCDPISGHVSLFWYQQALGQGPEFLTYFQNEAQLDKSGLPSDRFFAERPEGSVSTLKIQRTQQEDSAVYLCASSSGHHQETQYFGPGTRLLVL.